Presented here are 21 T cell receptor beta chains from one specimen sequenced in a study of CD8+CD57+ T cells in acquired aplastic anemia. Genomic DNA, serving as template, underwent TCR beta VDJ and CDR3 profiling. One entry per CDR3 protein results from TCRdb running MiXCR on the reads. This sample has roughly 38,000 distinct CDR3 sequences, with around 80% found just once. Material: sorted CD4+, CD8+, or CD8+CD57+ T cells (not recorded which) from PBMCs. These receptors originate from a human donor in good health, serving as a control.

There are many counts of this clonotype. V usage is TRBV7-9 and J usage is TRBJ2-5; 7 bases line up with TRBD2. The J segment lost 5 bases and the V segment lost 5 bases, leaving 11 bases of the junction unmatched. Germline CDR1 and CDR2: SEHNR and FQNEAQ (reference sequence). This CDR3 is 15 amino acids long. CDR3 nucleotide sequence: TGTGCCAGCAGCCCACCAACTAGGCGGGGGGAGACCCAGTACTTC. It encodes CASSPPTRRGETQYF.

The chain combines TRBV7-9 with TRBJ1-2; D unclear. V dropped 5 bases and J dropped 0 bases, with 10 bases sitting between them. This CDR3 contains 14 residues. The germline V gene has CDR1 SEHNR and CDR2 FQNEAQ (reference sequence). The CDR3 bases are TGTGCCAGCAGCACAAACAGCGCTAACTATGGCTACACCTTC. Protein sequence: CASSTNSANYGYTF.

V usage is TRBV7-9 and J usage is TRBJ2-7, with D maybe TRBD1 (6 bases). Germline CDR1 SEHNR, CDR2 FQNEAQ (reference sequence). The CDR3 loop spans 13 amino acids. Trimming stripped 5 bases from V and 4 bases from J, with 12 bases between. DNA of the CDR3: TGTGCCAGCAGCGTATCAGGGGAGTACGAGCAGTACTTC. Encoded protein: CASSVSGEYEQYF.

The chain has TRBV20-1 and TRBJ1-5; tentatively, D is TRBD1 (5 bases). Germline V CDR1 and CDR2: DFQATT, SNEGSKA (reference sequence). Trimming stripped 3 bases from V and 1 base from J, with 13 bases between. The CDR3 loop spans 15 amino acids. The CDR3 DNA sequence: TGCAGTGCTAGTATAGACAGTTGGAGCAATCAGCCCCAGCATTTT. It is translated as CSASIDSWSNQPQHF.

The CDR3 loop is CASSLDGFAYEQYF. CDR3 nucleotides: TGTGCCAGTAGTTTGGACGGATTCGCCTACGAGCAGTACTTC. The chain carries TRBV19 and TRBJ2-7, with D uncertain. Germline V gene sequence: CDR1 LNHDA, CDR2 SQIVND (reference sequence). CDR3 length equals 14 residues. Trimming left V 5 bases short and J 2 bases short, with 13 bases between. The full variable domain, in which reference TRBV19 and TRBJ2-7 provide the parts outside the CDR3, is DGGITQSPKYLFRKEGQNVTLSCEQNLNHDAMYWYRQDPGQGLRLIYYSQIVNDFQKGDIAEGYSVSREKKESFPLTVTSAQKNPTAFYLCASSLDGFAYEQYFGPGTRLTVT.

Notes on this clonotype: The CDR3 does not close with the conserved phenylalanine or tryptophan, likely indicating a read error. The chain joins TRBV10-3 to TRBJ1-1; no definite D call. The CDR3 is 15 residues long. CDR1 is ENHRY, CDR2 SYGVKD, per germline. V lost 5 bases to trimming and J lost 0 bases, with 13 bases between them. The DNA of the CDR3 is TGTGCCATCAGTTCCTACCCCTTACTGAACACTGAAGCTTTCCTT. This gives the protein CAISSYPLLNTEAFL.

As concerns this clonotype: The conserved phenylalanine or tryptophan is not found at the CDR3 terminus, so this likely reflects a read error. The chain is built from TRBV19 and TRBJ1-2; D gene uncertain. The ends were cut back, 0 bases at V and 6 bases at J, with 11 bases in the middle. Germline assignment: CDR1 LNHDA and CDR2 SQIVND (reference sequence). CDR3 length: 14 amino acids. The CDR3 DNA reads TGTGCCAGTAGTATAGATCCCCTACTGAATGGCTACACCCTC. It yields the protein CASSIDPLLNGYTL.

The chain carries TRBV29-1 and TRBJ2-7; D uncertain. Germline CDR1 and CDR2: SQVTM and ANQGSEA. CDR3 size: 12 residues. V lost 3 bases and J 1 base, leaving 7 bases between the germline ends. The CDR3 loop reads CSVDIGSYEQYF. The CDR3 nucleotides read TGCAGCGTTGATATTGGGTCCTACGAGCAGTACTTC.

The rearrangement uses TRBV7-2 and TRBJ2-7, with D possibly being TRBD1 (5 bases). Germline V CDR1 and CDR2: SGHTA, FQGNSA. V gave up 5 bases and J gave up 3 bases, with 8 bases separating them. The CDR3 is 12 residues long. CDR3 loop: CASSVDSYEQYF. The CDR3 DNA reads TGTGCCAGCAGCGTAGACAGCTACGAGCAGTACTTC.

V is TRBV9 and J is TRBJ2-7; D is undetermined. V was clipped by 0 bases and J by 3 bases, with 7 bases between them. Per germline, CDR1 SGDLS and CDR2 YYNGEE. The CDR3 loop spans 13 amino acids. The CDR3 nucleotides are TGTGCCAGCAGCGTAGATGCCAGCTACGAGCAGTACTTC. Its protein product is CASSVDASYEQYF.

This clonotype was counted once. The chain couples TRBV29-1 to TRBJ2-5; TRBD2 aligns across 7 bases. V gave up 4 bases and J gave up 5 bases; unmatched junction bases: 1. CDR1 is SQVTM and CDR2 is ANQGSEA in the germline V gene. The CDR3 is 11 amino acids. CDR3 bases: TGCAGCGTTGGAGCGGGGGAGACCCAGTACTTC. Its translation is CSVGAGETQYF.

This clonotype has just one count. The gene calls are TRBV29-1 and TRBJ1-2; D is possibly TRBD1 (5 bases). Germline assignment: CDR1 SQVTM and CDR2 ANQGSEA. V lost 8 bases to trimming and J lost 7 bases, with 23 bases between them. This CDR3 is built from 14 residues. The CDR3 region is CSPRRDPTLSGYTF. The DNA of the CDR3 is TGCAGCCCGAGGAGGGACCCGACCCTTTCTGGCTACACCTTC.

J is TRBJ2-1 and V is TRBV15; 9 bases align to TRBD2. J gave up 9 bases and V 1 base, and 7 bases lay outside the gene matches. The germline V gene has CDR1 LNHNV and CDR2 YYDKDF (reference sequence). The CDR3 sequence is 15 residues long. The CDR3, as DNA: TGTGCCACCAGCAGAGGGGCGGGGGGGTCTCTTGAGCAGTTCTTC. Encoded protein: CATSRGAGGSLEQFF.

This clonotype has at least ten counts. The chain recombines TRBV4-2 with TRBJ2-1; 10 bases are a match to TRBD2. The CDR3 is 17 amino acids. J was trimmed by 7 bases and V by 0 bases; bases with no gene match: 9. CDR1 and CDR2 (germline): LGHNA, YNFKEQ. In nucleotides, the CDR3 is TGTGCCAGCAGCCAAGATATTAAGCGGGGGGGGGGTAATGAGCAGTTCTTC. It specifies CASSQDIKRGGGNEQFF.

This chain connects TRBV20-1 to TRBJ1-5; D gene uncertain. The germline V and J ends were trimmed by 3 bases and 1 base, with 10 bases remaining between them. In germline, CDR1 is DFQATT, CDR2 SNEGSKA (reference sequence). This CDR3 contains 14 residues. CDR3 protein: CSARARRSNQPQHF. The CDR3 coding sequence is TGCAGTGCTAGGGCAAGGAGGAGCAATCAGCCCCAGCATTTT.

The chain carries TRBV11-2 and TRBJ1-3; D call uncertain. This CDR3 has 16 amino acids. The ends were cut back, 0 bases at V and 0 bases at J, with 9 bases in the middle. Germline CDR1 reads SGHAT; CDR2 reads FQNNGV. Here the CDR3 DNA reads TGTGCCAGCAGCTTAGACTGGGGTTTCTCTGGAAACACCATATATTTT. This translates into CASSLDWGFSGNTIYF.

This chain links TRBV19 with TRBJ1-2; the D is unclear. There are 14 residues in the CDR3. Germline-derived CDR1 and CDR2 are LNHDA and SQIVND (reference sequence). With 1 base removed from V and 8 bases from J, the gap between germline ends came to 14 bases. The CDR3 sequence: CASSIGNIPGGYTF. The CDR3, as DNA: TGTGCCAGTAGTATAGGTAACATCCCCGGGGGCTACACCTTC. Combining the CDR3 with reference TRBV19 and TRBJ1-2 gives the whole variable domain DGGITQSPKYLFRKEGQNVTLSCEQNLNHDAMYWYRQDPGQGLRLIYYSQIVNDFQKGDIAEGYSVSREKKESFPLTVTSAQKNPTAFYLCASSIGNIPGGYTFGSGTRLTVV.

The CDR3 coding sequence is TGTGCCAGCAGCTTAAACTTCGACGGGGCGGGGACGCAGTATTTT. Its translation: CASSLNFDGAGTQYF. The chain links TRBV12-3 or TRBV12-4 to TRBJ2-3; possibly TRBD2 for D (6 bases). V was cut by 6 bases and J by 9 bases, with 22 bases left in between. The CDR3 has 15 residues.

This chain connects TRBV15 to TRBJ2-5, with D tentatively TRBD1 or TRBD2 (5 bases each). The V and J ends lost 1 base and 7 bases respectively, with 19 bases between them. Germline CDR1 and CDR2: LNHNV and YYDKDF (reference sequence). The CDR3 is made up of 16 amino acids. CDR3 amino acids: CATSRGGLPGQGTQYF. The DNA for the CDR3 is TGTGCCACCAGCAGAGGTGGACTGCCCGGGCAGGGGACCCAGTACTTC.

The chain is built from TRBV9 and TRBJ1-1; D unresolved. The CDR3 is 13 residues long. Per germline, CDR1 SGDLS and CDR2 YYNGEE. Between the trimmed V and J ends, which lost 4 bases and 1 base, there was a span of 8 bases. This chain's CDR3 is CASSQDWNTEAFF. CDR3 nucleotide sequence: TGTGCCAGCAGCCAGGACTGGAACACTGAAGCTTTCTTT. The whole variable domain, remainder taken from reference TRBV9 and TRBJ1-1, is DSGVTQTPKHLITATGQRVTLRCSPRSGDLSVYWYQQSLDQGLQFLIQYYNGEERAKGNILERFSAQQFPDLHSELNLSSLELGDSALYFCASSQDWNTEAFFGQGTRLTVV.

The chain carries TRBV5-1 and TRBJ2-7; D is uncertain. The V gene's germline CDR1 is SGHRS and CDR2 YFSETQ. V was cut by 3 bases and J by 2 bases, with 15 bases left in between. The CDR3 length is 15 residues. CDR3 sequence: CASSSSGGGAYEQYF. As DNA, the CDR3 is TGCGCCAGCAGCTCGAGTGGTGGTGGGGCCTACGAGCAGTACTTC.